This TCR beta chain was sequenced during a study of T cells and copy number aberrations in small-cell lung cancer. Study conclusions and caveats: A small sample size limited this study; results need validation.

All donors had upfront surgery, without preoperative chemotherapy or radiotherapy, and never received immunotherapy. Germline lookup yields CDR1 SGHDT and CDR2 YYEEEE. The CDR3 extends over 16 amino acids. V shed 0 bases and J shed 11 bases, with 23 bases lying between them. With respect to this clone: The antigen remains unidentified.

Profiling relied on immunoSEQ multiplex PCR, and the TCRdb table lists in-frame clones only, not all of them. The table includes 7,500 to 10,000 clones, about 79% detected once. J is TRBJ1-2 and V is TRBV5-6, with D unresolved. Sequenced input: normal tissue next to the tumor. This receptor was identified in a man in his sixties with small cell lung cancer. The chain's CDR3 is CASSLDNGRVGMSYTF. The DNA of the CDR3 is TGTGCCAGCAGCTTGGACAACGGAAGGGTCGGTATGTCGTACACCTTC.